The rows below give T cell receptor beta chains drawn from one sample of a study of human thymus T cells. Sequencing was performed with immunoSEQ multiplex PCR; in TCRdb, only in-frame clones are kept and a portion is missing. Of 55,000 to 70,000 clones listed, about 93% are singletons. The specimen sequenced was blood. The receptor source for this set is a boy in the first two years of life with a congenital heart defect but otherwise immunologically healthy. Each CDR3 is given without its conserved first and last residue. D genes are given only for firm matches.

d_call v_call cdr3_aa
- TRBV5-6 ASSLGAGLEEKLF
TRBD1 TRBV7-8 ASSSRLADRRQETQY
- TRBV6-6 ASSYRADQETQY
TRBD2 TRBV14 ASSQTLAGARWSAGELF
TRBD1 TRBV2 ASRDRVWEQY
- TRBV7-3 ASSPTGYSYNEQF
TRBD1 TRBV15 ATSRDKDRGTEAF
TRBD2 TRBV10-3 AIREGLAGGFEQF
- TRBV7-2 ASSFGGLAALEQY
TRBD2 TRBV28 ASREWGRAHYEQY
- TRBV6-1 ASSEVIRFTNYGYT
- TRBV28 ASSLMDGSGEQF
- TRBV7-3 ASSFGTQETQY
TRBD1 TRBV6-6 ASRDRLNTEAF